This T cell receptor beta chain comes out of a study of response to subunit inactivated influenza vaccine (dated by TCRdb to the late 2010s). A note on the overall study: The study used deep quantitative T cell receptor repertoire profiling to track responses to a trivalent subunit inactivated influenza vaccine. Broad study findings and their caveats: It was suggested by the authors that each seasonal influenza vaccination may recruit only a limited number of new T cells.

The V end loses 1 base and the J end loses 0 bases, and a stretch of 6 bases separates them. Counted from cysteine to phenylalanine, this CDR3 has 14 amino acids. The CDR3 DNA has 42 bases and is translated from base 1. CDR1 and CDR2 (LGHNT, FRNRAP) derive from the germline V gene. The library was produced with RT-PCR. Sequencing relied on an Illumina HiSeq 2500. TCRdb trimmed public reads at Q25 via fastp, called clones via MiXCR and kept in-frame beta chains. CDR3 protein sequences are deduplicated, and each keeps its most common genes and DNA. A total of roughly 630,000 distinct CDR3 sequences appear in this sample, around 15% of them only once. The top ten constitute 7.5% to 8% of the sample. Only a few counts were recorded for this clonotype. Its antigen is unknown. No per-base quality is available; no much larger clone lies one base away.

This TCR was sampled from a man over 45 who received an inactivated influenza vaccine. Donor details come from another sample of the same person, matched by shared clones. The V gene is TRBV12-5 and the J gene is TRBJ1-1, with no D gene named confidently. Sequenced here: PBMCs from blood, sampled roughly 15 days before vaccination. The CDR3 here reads CASGLDTVNTEAFF. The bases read TGTGCTAGTGGTTTGGACACAGTGAACACTGAAGCTTTCTTT.